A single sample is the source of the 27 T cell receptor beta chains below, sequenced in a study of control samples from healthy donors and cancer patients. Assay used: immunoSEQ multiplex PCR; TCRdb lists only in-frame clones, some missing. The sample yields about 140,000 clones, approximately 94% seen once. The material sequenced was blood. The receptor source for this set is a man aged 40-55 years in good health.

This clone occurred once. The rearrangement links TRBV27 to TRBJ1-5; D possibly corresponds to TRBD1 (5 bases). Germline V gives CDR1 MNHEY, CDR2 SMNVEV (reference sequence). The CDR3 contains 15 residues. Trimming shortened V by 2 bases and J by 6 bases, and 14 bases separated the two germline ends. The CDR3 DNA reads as TGTGCCAGCAGTTTAGGGAGGGGCGGTCGTCAGCCCCAGCATTTT. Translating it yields CASSLGRGGRQPQHF.

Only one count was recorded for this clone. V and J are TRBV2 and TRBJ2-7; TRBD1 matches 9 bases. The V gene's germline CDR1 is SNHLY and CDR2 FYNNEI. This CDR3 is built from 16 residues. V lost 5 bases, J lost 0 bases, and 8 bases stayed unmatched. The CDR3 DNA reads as TGTGCCAGCAGTAAAGACAGGGGGGTTTCCTCCTACGAGCAGTACTTC. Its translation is CASSKDRGVSSYEQYF. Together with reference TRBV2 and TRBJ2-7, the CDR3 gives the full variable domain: EPEVTQTPSHQVTQMGQEVILRCVPISNHLYFYWYRQILGQKVEFLVSFYNNEISEKSEIFDDQFSVERPDGSNFTLKIRSTKLEDSAMYFCASSKDRGVSSYEQYFGPGTRLTVT.

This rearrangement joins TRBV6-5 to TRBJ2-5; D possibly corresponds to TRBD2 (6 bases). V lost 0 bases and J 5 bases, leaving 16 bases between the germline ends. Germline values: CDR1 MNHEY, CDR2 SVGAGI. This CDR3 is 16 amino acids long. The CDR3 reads CASSYSGGIAGETQYF. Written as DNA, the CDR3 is TGTGCCAGCAGTTACTCGGGCGGGATCGCGGGGGAGACCCAGTACTTC.

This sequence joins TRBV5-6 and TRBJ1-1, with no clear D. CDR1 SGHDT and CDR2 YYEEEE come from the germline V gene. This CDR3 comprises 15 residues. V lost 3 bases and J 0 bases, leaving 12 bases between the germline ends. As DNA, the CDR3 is TGTGCCAGCAGCTCCCAACCCGGAGTGAACACTGAAGCTTTCTTT. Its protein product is CASSSQPGVNTEAFF.

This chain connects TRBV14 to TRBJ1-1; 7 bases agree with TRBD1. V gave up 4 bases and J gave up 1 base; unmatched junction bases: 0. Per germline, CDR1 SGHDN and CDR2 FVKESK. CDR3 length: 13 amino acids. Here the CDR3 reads CASSRQGNTEAFF. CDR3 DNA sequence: TGTGCCAGCAGCCGACAGGGGAACACTGAAGCTTTCTTT. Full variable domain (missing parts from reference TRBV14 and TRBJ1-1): EAGVTQFPSHSVIEKGQTVTLRCDPISGHDNLYWYRRVMGKEIKFLLHFVKESKQDESGMPNNRFLAERTGGTYSTLKVQPAELEDSGVYFCASSRQGNTEAFFGQGTRLTVV.

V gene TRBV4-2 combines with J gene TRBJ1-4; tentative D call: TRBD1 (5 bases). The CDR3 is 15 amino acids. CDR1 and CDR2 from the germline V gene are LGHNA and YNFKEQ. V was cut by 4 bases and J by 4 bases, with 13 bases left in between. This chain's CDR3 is CASSLTGGSNEKLFF. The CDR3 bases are TGTGCCAGCAGCCTCACGGGGGGAAGTAATGAAAAACTGTTTTTT.

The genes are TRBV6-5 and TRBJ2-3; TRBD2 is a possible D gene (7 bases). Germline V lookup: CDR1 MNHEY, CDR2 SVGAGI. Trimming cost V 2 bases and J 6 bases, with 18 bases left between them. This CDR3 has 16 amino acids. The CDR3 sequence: CASSYPRRGGGDTQYF. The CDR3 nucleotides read TGTGCCAGCAGTTACCCGCGGAGGGGGGGTGGCGATACGCAGTATTTT.

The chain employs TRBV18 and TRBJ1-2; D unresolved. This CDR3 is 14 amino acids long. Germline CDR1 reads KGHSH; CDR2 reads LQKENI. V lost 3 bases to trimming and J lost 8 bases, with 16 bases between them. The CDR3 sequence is CASSPRTEPSGYTF. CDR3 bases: TGTGCCAGCTCACCTCGAACGGAGCCCTCCGGCTACACCTTC.

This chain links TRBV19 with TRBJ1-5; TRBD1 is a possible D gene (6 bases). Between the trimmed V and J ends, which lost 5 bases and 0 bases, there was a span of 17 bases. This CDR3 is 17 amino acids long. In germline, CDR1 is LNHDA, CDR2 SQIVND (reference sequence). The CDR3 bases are TGTGCCAGTAGTCTCGAATGGGGGCCGTATAGCAATCAGCCCCAGCATTTT. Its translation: CASSLEWGPYSNQPQHF.

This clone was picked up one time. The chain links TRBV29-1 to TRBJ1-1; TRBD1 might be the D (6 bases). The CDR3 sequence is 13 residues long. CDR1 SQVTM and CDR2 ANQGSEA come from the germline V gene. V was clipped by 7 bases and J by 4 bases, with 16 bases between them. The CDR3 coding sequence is TGCAGCGCAGATTCCAGGGGTCCCACTGAAGCTTTCTTT. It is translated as CSADSRGPTEAFF.

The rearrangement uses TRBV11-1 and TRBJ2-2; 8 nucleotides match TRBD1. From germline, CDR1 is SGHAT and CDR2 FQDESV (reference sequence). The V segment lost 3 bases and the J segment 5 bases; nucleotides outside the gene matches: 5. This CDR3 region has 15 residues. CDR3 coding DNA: TGTGCCAGCAGCTTGGGGGACAGGCGAACCGGGGAGCTGTTTTTT. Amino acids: CASSLGDRRTGELFF.

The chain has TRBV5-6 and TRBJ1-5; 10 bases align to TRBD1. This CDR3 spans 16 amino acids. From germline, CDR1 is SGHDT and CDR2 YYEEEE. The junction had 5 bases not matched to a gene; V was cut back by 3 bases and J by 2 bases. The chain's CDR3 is CASSWGQGYGNQPQHF. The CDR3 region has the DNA TGTGCCAGCAGCTGGGGACAGGGGTATGGCAATCAGCCCCAGCATTTT.

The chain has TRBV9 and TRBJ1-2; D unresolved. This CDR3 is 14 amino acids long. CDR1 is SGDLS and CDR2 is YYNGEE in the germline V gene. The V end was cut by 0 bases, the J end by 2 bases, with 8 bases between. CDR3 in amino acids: CASSVEERNYGYTF. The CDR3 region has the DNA TGTGCCAGCAGCGTAGAAGAGCGGAACTATGGCTACACCTTC. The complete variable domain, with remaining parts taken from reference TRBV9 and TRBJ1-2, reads DSGVTQTPKHLITATGQRVTLRCSPRSGDLSVYWYQQSLDQGLQFLIQYYNGEERAKGNILERFSAQQFPDLHSELNLSSLELGDSALYFCASSVEERNYGYTFGSGTRLTVV.

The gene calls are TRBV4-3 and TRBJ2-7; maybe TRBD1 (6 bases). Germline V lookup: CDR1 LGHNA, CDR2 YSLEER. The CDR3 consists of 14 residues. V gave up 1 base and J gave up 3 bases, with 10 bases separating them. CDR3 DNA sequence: TGCGCCAGCAGCCAAGGGACAGTAGTCTACGAGCAGTACTTC. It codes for CASSQGTVVYEQYF.

The CDR3 loop is CASSQGPSGSNEQYF. In DNA, the CDR3 is TGCGCCAGCAGCCAAGGGCCTAGCGGGAGCAACGAGCAGTACTTC. The chain combines TRBV4-1 with TRBJ2-7; 10 bases agree with TRBD2. The CDR3 has 15 amino acids. Trimming cost V 1 base and J 5 bases; bases outside gene matches: 5. Germline V gene sequence: CDR1 MGHRA, CDR2 YSYEKL.

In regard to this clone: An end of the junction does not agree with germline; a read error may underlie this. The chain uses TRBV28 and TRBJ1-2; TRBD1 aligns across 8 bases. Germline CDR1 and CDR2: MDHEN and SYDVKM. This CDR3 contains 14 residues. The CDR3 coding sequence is TGTGCCAGCAGTCCGGACAGGGCTCGAGTTCGTCCCGTCTTC. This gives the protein CASSPDRARVRPVF.

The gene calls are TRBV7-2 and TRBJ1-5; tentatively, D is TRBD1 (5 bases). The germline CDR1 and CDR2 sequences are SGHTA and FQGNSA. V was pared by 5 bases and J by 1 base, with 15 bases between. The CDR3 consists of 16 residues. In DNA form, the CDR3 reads TGTGCCAGCAGCCTTTCTGGGGGAGTAAGCAATCAGCCCCAGCATTTT. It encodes CASSLSGGVSNQPQHF. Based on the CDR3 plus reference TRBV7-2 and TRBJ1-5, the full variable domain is GAGVSQSPSNKVTEKGKDVELRCDPISGHTALYWYRQSLGQGLEFLIYFQGNSAPDKSGLPSDRFSAERTGGSVSTLTIQRTQQEDSAVYLCASSLSGGVSNQPQHFGDGTRLSIL.

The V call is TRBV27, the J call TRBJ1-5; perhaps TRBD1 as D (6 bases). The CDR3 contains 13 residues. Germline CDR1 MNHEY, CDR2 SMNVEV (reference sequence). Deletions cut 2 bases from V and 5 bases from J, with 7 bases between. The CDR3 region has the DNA TGTGCCAGCAGTTTAGGACAGTATCAGCCCCAGCATTTT. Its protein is CASSLGQYQPQHF.

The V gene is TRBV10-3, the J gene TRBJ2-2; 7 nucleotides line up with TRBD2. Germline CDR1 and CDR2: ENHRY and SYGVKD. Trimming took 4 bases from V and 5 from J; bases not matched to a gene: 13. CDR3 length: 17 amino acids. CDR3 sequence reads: CAISVTGGRRATGELFF. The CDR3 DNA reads TGTGCCATCAGTGTAACGGGAGGTCGCCGCGCTACCGGGGAGCTGTTTTTT.

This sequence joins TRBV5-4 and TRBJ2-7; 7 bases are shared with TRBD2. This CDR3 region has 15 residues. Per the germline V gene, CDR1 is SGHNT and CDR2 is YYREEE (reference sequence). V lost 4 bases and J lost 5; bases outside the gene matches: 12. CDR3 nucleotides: TGTGCCAGCAGCGCCGGGGCTAGCGGAAGGAACGAGCAGTACTTC. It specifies CASSAGASGRNEQYF.

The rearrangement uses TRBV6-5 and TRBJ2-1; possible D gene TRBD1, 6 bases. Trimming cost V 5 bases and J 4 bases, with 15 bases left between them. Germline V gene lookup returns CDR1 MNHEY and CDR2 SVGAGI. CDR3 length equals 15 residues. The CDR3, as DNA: TGTGCCAGCAGTCCCTTCTACAGGGAGTACAATGAGCAGTTCTTC. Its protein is CASSPFYREYNEQFF.

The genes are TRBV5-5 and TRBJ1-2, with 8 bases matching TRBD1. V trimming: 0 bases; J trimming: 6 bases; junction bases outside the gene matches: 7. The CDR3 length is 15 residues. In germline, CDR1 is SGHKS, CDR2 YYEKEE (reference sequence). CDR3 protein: CASSLEGQVYDGYTF. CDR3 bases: TGTGCCAGCAGCTTGGAGGGACAGGTTTACGATGGCTACACCTTC.

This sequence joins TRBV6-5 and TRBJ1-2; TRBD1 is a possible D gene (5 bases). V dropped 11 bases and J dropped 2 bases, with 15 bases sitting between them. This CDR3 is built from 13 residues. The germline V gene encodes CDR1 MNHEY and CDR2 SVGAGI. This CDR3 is CAGGSGQNYGYTF. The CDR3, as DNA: TGTGCCGGCGGTTCAGGACAAAACTATGGCTACACCTTC.

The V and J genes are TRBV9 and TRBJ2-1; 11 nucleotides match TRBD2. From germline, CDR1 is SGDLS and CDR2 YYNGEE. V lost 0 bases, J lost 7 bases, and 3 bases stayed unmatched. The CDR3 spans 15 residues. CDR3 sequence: CASSVGLAGSNEQFF. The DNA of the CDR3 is TGTGCCAGCAGCGTAGGACTAGCGGGAAGTAATGAGCAGTTCTTC.

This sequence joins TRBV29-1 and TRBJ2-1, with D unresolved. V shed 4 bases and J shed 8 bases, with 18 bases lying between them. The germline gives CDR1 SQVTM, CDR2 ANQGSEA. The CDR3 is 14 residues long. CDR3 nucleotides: TGCAGCGTTGTCTGGCGGCAGTTTTACGATGAGCAGTTCTTC. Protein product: CSVVWRQFYDEQFF.

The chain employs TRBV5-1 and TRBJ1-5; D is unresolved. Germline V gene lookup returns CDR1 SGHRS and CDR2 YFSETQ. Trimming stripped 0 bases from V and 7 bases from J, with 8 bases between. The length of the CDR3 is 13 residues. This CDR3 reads CASSLDVGQPQHF. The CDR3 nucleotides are TGCGCCAGCAGCTTGGACGTCGGCCAGCCCCAGCATTTT.

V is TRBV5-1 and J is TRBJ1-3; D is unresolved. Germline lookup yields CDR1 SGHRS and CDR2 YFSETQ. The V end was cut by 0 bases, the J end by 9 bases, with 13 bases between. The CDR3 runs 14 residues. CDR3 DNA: TGCGCCAGCAGCTTGGGGAGCCTTCAATCCACCATATATTTT. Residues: CASSLGSLQSTIYF.